Given below is one TCR beta chain in context. These data come from a study of blood T cell repertoires in COVID-19. Overall study: From the United States, Italy and Spain came samples of acute and convalescent COVID-19. T cells, B-cell-depleted T cells, or PBMCs provided the cDNA or gDNA that served as material.

Original analysis: Using reference gene primer amplification, nucleated cell counts were estimated. Clones were read by immunoSEQ multiplex PCR, and TCRdb kept only the in-frame ones, dropping some. V and J calls and clone size come straight from that table; D and trimming were deduced from the DNA. The table shows more than 80,000 clones, with about two thirds occurring only once. The CDR3 is made up of 18 amino acids. With V trimmed by 1 base and J by 1 base, 4 bases remained unmatched. Germline assignment: CDR1 SQVTM and CDR2 ANQGSEA. Specimen: peripheral blood. This sequence originates from a human donor with acute or convalescent COVID-19. The donor label of this sample is uncertain. The chain carries TRBV29-1 and TRBJ2-2, with 15 bases fitting TRBD2. The CDR3 loop reads CSVEAGTSGGKNTGELFF. Here the CDR3 DNA reads TGCAGCGTTGAAGCAGGGACTAGCGGGGGGAAGAACACCGGGGAGCTGTTTTTT.